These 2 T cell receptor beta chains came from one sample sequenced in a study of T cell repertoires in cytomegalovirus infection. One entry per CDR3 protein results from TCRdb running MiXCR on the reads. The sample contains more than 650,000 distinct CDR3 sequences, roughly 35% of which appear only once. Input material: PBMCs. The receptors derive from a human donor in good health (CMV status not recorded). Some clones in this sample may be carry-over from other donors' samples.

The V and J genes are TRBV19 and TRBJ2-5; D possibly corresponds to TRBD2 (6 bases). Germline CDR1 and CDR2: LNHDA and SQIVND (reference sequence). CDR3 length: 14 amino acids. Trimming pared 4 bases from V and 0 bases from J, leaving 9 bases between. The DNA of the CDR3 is TGTGCCAGTAGTACGGGAGTTCACCAAGAGACCCAGTACTTC. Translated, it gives CASSTGVHQETQYF.

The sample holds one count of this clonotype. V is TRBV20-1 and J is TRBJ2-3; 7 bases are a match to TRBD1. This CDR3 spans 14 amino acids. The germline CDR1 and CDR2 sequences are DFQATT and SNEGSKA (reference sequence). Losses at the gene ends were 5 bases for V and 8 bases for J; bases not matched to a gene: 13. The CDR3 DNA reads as TGCAGTGCTTCCGGGACAGTTTTTGTTGGTACGCAGTATTTT. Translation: CSASGTVFVGTQYF.